This T cell receptor beta chain comes out of a study of early T cells in non-severe SARS-CoV-2 infection. The overall study: The study sequenced bulk RNA from unsorted whole blood, with chains unpaired. General study results and limits: Comparison of clonotypes with VDJdb favored anti-spike CD8 responses while missing private and CD4 specificities.

CDR1 is SGHNT and CDR2 is YENEEA in the germline V gene. V was cut by 3 bases and J by 9 bases, with 9 bases left in between. CDR3 length: 12 residues. This clonotype has ten or more counts. What it binds is unknown. Attached unique molecular identifiers marked individual cDNA molecules. TCRdb ran MiXCR on the 5' RACE reads and lists one entry per CDR3 protein. The sample has tens of thousands of distinct CDR3 sequences, roughly 6.1% seen once. The material sequenced was whole blood, taken at baseline. The sequence was collected from an adult who was a healthcare worker with PCR-confirmed SARS-CoV-2 infection or an uninfected control (not recorded which). The gene calls are TRBV11-3 and TRBJ2-1; D may correspond to TRBD1 or TRBD2 (5 bases each). Here the CDR3 reads CASSFSGTEQFF. The DNA of the CDR3 is TGTGCCAGCAGCTTTTCAGGGACTGAGCAGTTCTTC.